These T cell receptor beta chains were read from a single sample in a study of CD8+ T cells in alopecia areata. Repertoires were generated with immunoSEQ multiplex PCR, while TCRdb's copy carries only in-frame clones and drops some. The sample has about 150,000 clones, 40% to 65% seen once. This material consisted of CD8+ T cells sorted from blood, taken at week 0. These receptors were taken from a human donor with alopecia areata. CDR3s include the opening cysteine and the closing phenylalanine or tryptophan. A D gene is named only where the DNA matches it firmly. The listing skips clone size in some rows; elsewhere it reads once, few, many or a size class.

length | J | D | size | V | CDR3 | DNA
14 | TRBJ2-6 | . | . | TRBV27 | CASSSGSGANVLTF | TGTGCCAGCAGTTCTGGATCTGGGGCCAACGTCCTGACTTTC
15 | TRBJ1-2 | TRBD1 | . | TRBV29-1 | CSAPVRDRGNYGYTF | TGCAGCGCCCCAGTGAGAGACAGGGGGAACTATGGCTACACCTTC
14 | TRBJ2-7 | . | . | TRBV25-1 | CASSVAGVSYEQYF | TGTGCCAGCAGTGTGGCAGGGGTTTCCTACGAGCAGTACTTC
15 | TRBJ1-2 | TRBD1 | . | TRBV19 | CASSSRQGDSYGYTF | TGTGCCAGTAGTTCCCGACAGGGGGATAGCTATGGCTACACCTTC
15 | TRBJ1-1 | . | . | TRBV5-1 | CASSLFPERDTEAFF | TGCGCCAGCAGCTTGTTTCCCGAAAGAGACACTGAAGCTTTCTTT
12 | TRBJ2-7 | . | few | TRBV13 | CASSSGSYEQYF | TGTGCCAGCAGCTCCGGCTCCTACGAGCAGTACTTC
12 | TRBJ2-7 | . | few | TRBV29-1 | CSVREQGYEQYF | TGCAGCGTCCGGGAGCAGGGGTACGAGCAGTACTTC
13 | TRBJ2-2 | . | . | TRBV4-3 | CASSQGGFGELFF | TGCGCCAGCAGCCAAGGGGGATTCGGGGAGCTGTTTTTT
15 | TRBJ2-2 | TRBD1 | . | TRBV6-5 | CASSWDRGDTGELFF | TGTGCCAGCAGTTGGGACAGGGGCGACACCGGGGAGCTGTTTTTT
15 | TRBJ1-2 | . | few | TRBV29-1 | CSVEGGAGDNYGYTF | TGCAGCGTCGAGGGCGGGGCAGGGGATAACTATGGCTACACCTTC
16 | TRBJ2-2 | . | . | TRBV4-3 | CASSQDRSTVTGELFF | TGCGCCAGCAGCCAAGATCGGAGCACCGTCACCGGGGAGCTGTTTTTT
14 | TRBJ2-7 | TRBD1 | . | TRBV19 | CASSAGQGPYEQYF | TGTGCCAGTAGTGCCGGACAGGGCCCCTACGAGCAGTACTTC
14 | TRBJ2-1 | . | . | TRBV27 | CASSPTGFGNEQFF | TGTGCCAGCAGTCCAACAGGGTTCGGGAATGAGCAGTTCTTC
14 | TRBJ2-3 | TRBD2 | . | TRBV7-9 | CASSAGGRGDTQYF | TGTGCCAGCAGCGCGGGGGGGCGCGGAGATACGCAGTATTTT
14 | TRBJ2-3 | . | . | TRBV29-1 | CSVATTGRTDTQYF | TGCAGCGTTGCAACGACAGGGAGGACAGATACGCAGTATTTT
16 | TRBJ2-1 | TRBD2 | . | TRBV5-1 | CASSLTPGGAYNEQFF | TGCGCCAGCAGCTTGACACCGGGAGGAGCCTACAATGAGCAGTTCTTC
13 | TRBJ2-7 | . | . | TRBV6-6 | CASSMDSPYEQYF | TGTGCCAGCAGCATGGACTCGCCCTACGAGCAGTACTTC
14 | TRBJ2-7 | TRBD2 | . | TRBV2 | CASTSGGSSYEQYF | TGTGCCAGCACCAGCGGGGGGTCTTCCTACGAGCAGTACTTC
15 | TRBJ2-5 | TRBD2 | few | TRBV7-9 | CASSFPAGGQETQYF | TGTGCCAGCAGCTTCCCAGCGGGGGGGCAGGAGACCCAGTACTTC
13 | TRBJ1-1 | TRBD1 | . | TRBV29-1 | CSVVDRGLTEAFF | TGCAGCGTTGTGGACAGGGGGCTCACTGAAGCTTTCTTT
11 | TRBJ1-2 | . | . | TRBV27 | CATLGHTGYTF | TGTGCCACCCTGGGACACACTGGCTACACCTTC
14 | TRBJ1-2 | . | . | TRBV6-6 | CASSYETATYGYTF | TGTGCCAGCAGTTACGAAACAGCAACCTATGGCTACACCTTC
20 | TRBJ2-3 | . | . | TRBV29-1 | CSVEDRQGRLPTFSTDTQYF | TGCAGCGTTGAAGATCGGCAAGGTCGACTCCCTACGTTTAGCACAGATACGCAGTATTTT
16 | TRBJ1-4 | . | few | TRBV27 | CASSHTSRGEGEKLFF | TGTGCCAGCAGTCACACATCACGGGGAGAGGGTGAAAAACTGTTTTTT
14 | TRBJ2-2 | . | few | TRBV4-1 | CASSSRGVTGELFF | TGCGCCAGCAGCTCGAGGGGAGTGACCGGGGAGCTGTTTTTT
12 | TRBJ2-7 | . | . | TRBV30 | CAWGERPDEQYF | TGTGCCTGGGGAGAGAGACCGGACGAGCAGTACTTC
15 | TRBJ2-2 | TRBD2 | once | TRBV6-5 | CASSYGLAGTGELFF | TGTGCCAGCAGTTATGGACTAGCTGGGACCGGGGAGCTGTTTTTT
13 | TRBJ2-7 | TRBD1 | . | TRBV30 | CAWDASGGNEQYF | TGTGCCTGGGATGCGTCAGGGGGCAACGAGCAGTACTTC
17 | TRBJ1-4 | . | . | TRBV5-1 | CASSPKAGPKQNEKLFF | TGCGCCAGCAGCCCGAAGGCAGGACCGAAGCAAAATGAAAAACTGTTTTTT
12 | TRBJ2-4 | . | few | TRBV29-1 | CSGLWGPNIQYF | TGCAGCGGGCTTTGGGGACCCAACATTCAGTACTTC
15 | TRBJ2-7 | . | . | TRBV5-1 | CASSLRDFPAYEQYF | TGCGCCAGCAGTCTCCGGGACTTCCCAGCCTACGAGCAGTACTTC
12 | TRBJ1-2 | . | . | TRBV6-5 | CASSDPNYGYTF | TGTGCCAGCAGTGATCCTAACTATGGCTACACCTTC
14 | TRBJ2-7 | . | . | TRBV30 | CAWSSLNRVYEQYF | TGTGCCTGGAGTTCATTAAACAGGGTATACGAGCAGTACTTC
13 | TRBJ1-5 | . | few | TRBV2 | CASSVLGNQPQHF | TGTGCCAGCAGTGTATTAGGCAATCAGCCCCAGCATTTT
13 | TRBJ2-3 | . | . | TRBV19 | CASSIGLADTQYF | TGTGCCAGTAGTATTGGGTTGGCAGATACGCAGTATTTT
15 | TRBJ1-5 | . | many | TRBV19 | CASSPGTNSNQPQHF | TGTGCCAGTAGTCCTGGGACAAATAGCAATCAGCCCCAGCATTTT
14 | TRBJ2-7 | TRBD1 | few | TRBV30 | CAWSHGTGHYEQYF | TGTGCCTGGAGTCACGGGACAGGCCACTACGAGCAGTACTTC
15 | TRBJ2-1 | . | . | TRBV13 | CASSLGQRINNEQFF | TGTGCCAGCAGCCTAGGACAGAGAATAAACAATGAGCAGTTCTTC
14 | TRBJ2-1 | . | few | TRBV7-9 | CASSPPQGVIEQFF | TGTGCCAGCAGCCCCCCCCAAGGGGTTATTGAGCAGTTCTTC
13 | TRBJ1-1 | . | . | TRBV11-2 | CASSLGGNTEAFF | TGTGCCAGCAGCTTAGGAGGTAACACTGAAGCTTTCTTT
17 | TRBJ2-3 | TRBD2 | few | TRBV9 | CASSEPSSGGRVDTQYF | TGTGCCAGCAGCGAGCCGTCTAGCGGGGGGCGGGTAGATACGCAGTATTTT
13 | TRBJ2-1 | . | . | TRBV11-2 | CASSLPGDNEQFF | TGTGCCAGCAGCCTCCCGGGGGACAATGAGCAGTTCTTC
17 | TRBJ1-2 | TRBD1 | . | TRBV4-1 | CASSYDEAGGAVDGYTF | TGCGCCAGCAGCTACGACGAGGCAGGGGGCGCGGTAGATGGCTACACCTTC
15 | TRBJ2-2 | TRBD1 | few | TRBV28 | CASSFPGGNTGELFF | TGTGCCAGCAGTTTCCCAGGGGGGAACACCGGGGAGCTGTTTTTT
17 | TRBJ2-1 | . | few | TRBV5-1 | CASSLRGYGQDYNEQFF | TGCGCCAGCAGCTTGAGGGGTTATGGGCAGGACTACAATGAGCAGTTCTTC
15 | TRBJ2-3 | TRBD1 | . | TRBV7-9 | CASSLRQGATDTQYF | TGTGCCAGCAGCTTACGACAGGGGGCAACAGATACGCAGTATTTT
12 | TRBJ2-7 | . | . | TRBV30 | CAWSPASYEQYF | TGTGCCTGGAGCCCAGCATCCTACGAGCAGTACTTC
14 | TRBJ2-7 | TRBD1 | once | TRBV4-3 | CASSQEQGAYEQYF | TGCGCCAGCAGCCAAGAACAGGGGGCTTACGAGCAGTACTTC
17 | TRBJ2-6 | . | medium-sized | TRBV19 | CASSIQTSASGANVLTF | TGTGCCAGTAGTATTCAAACTAGTGCTTCTGGGGCCAACGTCCTGACTTTC
14 | TRBJ2-7 | . | once | TRBV2 | CASSAWRSSYEQYF | TGTGCCAGCAGTGCGTGGCGGAGCTCCTACGAGCAGTACTTC
13 | TRBJ2-7 | . | . | TRBV9 | CASSVGVSNEQYF | TGTGCCAGCAGCGTAGGGGTGAGCAACGAGCAGTACTTC
14 | TRBJ2-1 | TRBD2 | . | TRBV29-1 | CSVLGLAGRHEQFF | TGCAGCGTTCTCGGTCTAGCGGGGCGGCATGAGCAGTTCTTC